Listed here is a single TCR beta chain. The data belong to a study of blood T cell repertoires in COVID-19. Sequencing used immunoSEQ multiplex PCR; TCRdb keeps in-frame clones, though not all of them. The table shows around 180,000 clones, with roughly 88% occurring only once. The CDR3 totals 14 residues. J lost 3 bases, V lost 4 bases, and 2 bases had no gene match. Per germline, CDR1 SNHLY and CDR2 FYNNEI. This sequence joins TRBV2 and TRBJ1-5; 8 bases line up with TRBD1. The sequence was obtained from a woman younger than 45 who had recovered from COVID-19. Specimen: PBMCs or T cells enriched from blood (not recorded which). The CDR3 nucleotides are TGTGCCAGCAGTGGGGACAGGAACAATCAGCCCCAGCATTTT. Amino acid sequence: CASSGDRNNQPQHF.